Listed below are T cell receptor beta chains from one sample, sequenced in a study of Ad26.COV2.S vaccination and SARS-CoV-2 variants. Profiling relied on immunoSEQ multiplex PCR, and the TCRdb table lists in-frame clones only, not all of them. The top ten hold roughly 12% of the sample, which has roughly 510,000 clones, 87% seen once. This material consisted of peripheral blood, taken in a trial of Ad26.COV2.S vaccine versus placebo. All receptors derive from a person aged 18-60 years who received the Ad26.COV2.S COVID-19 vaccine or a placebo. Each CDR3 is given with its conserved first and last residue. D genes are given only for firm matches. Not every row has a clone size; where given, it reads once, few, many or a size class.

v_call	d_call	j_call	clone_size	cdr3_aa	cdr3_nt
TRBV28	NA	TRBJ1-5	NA	CASSEGQPQHF	TGTGCCAGCAGTGAGGGTCAGCCCCAGCATTTT
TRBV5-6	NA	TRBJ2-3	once	CASSLEVAGPTDTQYF	TGTGCCAGCAGCTTGGAAGTGGCGGGACCCACAGATACGCAGTATTTT
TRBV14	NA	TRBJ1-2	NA	CASSQGPRYGYTF	TGTGCCAGCAGCCAAGGTCCCCGCTATGGCTACACCTTC
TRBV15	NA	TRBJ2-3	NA	CATRWGTADTQYF	TGTGCCACCCGATGGGGGACCGCAGATACGCAGTATTTT
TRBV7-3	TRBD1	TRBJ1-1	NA	CASSLGGTAKGAFF	TGTGCCAGCAGCCTAGGCGGGACAGCAAAAGGGGCTTTCTTT
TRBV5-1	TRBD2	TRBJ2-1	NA	CASSAASGTYNEQFF	TGCGCCAGCAGCGCAGCTAGCGGAACCTACAATGAGCAGTTCTTC
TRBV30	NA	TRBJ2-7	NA	CAWSVIGGNAQYF	TGTGCCTGGAGTGTAATAGGCGGGAATGCGCAGTACTTC
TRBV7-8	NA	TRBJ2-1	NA	CASSQTPYPQFF	TGTGCCAGCAGCCAAACCCCGTATCCCCAGTTCTTC
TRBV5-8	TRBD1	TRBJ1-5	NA	CASSQADRGGQPQHF	TGTGCCAGCAGCCAGGCGGACAGGGGAGGTCAGCCCCAGCATTTT
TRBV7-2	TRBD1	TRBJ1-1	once	CASSLVGTGNMNTEAFF	TGTGCCAGCAGCTTAGTTGGGACAGGGAACATGAACACTGAAGCTTTCTTT
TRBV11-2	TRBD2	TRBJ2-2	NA	CASSLDPSGSGRPGELFF	TGTGCCAGCAGCTTAGATCCGAGCGGGAGTGGTAGGCCCGGGGAGCTGTTTTTT
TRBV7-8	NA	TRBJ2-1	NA	CASRQRIKGSSYNEQFF	TGTGCCAGCCGCCAAAGAATCAAGGGTAGCTCCTACAATGAGCAGTTCTTC
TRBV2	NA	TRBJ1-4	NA	CASSARDNVNEKLFF	TGTGCCAGCAGCGCTAGAGATAATGTTAATGAAAAACTGTTTTTT
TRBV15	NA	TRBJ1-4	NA	CATSTNQEVTNEKLFF	TGTGCCACCAGCACTAATCAAGAGGTGACTAATGAAAAACTGTTTTTT
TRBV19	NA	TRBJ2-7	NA	CASSAKQITYEQYF	TGTGCCAGTAGTGCCAAACAGATAACCTACGAGCAGTACTTC
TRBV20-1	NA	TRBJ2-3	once	CSASSTDTQYF	TGCAGTGCTAGCTCCACAGATACGCAGTATTTT
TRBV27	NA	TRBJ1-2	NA	CASSLSFGSSYGYTF	TGTGCCAGCAGTTTATCGTTCGGGTCTAGCTATGGCTACACCTTC
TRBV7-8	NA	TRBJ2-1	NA	CASSPYLQQGSYNEQFF	TGTGCCAGCAGCCCCTATTTGCAACAGGGTTCCTACAATGAGCAGTTCTTC
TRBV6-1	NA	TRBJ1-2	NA	CASSQYKRGYTF	TGTGCCAGCAGTCAGTATAAGCGTGGCTACACCTTC
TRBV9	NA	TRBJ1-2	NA	CASSRGLQLSDGYTF	TGTGCCAGCAGCAGGGGACTCCAGCTCAGCGATGGCTACACCTTC
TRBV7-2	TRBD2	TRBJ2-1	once	CASESISGRIGSYNEQFF	TGTGCCTCCGAATCGATTAGCGGGAGAATTGGATCCTACAATGAGCAGTTCTTC
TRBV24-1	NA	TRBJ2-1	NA	CATSDLPFSAGEQFF	TGTGCCACCAGTGATTTGCCTTTTTCCGCCGGGGAGCAGTTCTTC
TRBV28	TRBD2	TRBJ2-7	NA	CASSTSSGRGSEQYF	TGTGCCAGCAGTACCTCTAGCGGGAGGGGTAGCGAGCAGTACTTC
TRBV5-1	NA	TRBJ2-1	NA	CASSLEIGVSEQFF	TGCGCCAGCAGCTTGGAGATCGGGGTTAGTGAGCAGTTCTTC
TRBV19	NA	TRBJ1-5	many	CASTLDRGANQPQHF	TGTGCCAGTACCCTCGACCGGGGGGCCAATCAGCCCCAGCATTTT
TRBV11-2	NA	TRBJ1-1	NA	CASSPPGIGNTEAFF	TGTGCCAGCAGCCCACCGGGAATTGGGAACACTGAAGCTTTCTTT
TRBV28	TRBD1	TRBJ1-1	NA	CASRGRTGLNTEAFF	TGTGCCAGCAGGGGACGGACAGGGCTGAACACTGAAGCTTTCTTT
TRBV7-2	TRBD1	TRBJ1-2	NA	CASSLRQGSGYTF	TGTGCCAGCAGCTTACGACAGGGGTCTGGCTACACCTTC
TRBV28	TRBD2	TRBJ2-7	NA	CASQGAGGGYEQYF	TGTGCCTCTCAGGGAGCGGGAGGGGGCTACGAGCAGTACTTC
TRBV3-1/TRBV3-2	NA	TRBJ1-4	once	CASSHTEKLFF	TGTGCCAGCAGCCATACAGAAAAACTGTTTTTT
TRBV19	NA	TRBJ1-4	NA	CASSSAGRTEKLFF	TGTGCCAGTAGTAGTGCGGGACGCACGGAAAAACTGTTTTTT
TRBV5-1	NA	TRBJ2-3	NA	CASSATRLVDTQYF	TGCGCCAGCAGCGCCACCCGATTAGTAGATACGCAGTATTTT
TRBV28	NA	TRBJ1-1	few	CASSLRVLQEAFF	TGTGCCAGCAGTCTAAGGGTCCTACAAGAAGCTTTCTTT
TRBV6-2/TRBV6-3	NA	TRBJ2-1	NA	CASSYNGLRNEQFF	TGTGCCAGCAGTTACAATGGTTTAAGAAATGAGCAGTTCTTC
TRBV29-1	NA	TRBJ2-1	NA	CSVEDEASYNEQFF	TGCAGCGTTGAAGACGAAGCCTCCTACAATGAGCAGTTCTTC
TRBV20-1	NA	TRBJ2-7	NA	CSSQDPPEQYF	TGCAGTAGTCAAGACCCTCCCGAGCAGTACTTC
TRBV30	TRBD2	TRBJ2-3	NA	CACSGSTDTQYF	TGTGCCTGCAGCGGGAGTACAGATACGCAGTATTTT